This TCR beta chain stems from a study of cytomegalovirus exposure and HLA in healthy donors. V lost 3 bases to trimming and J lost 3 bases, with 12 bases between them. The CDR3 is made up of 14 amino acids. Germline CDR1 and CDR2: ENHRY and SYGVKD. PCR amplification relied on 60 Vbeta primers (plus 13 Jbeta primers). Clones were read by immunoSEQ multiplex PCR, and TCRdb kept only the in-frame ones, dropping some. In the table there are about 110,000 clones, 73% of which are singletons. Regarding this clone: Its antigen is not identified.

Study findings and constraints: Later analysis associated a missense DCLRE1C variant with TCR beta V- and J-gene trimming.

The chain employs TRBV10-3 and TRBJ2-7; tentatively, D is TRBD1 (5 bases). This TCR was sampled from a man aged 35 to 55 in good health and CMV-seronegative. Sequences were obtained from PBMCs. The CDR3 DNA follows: TGTGCCATCAGTGACCAGAGGACAAGCTACGAGCAGTACTTC. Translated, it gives CAISDQRTSYEQYF.